The clone carrying this TCR beta chain was seen more than once but under ten times. This CDR3 region has 15 residues. Trimming shortened V by 3 bases and J by 3 bases, and 11 bases separated the two germline ends. Constant-segment primers served in 5'RACE that generated TCR alpha and TCR beta cDNA libraries bearing sample barcodes and UMIs. TCRdb re-called the 5' RACE reads through MiXCR, storing one row per CDR3 protein. The sample comprises about 350,000 distinct CDR3 sequences, roughly 13% of which are singletons, and 22% rests with the top ten. This sample was included in a study of T-cell memory formation after mild COVID-19. Study at large: Largely donor-specific sequence clusters came from two donors.

The sample was PBMCs or a T cell subset sorted from them (not recorded which). This TCR was recovered from a man aged 18 to 29 who had mild COVID-19 (a few samples of this study predate the infection). Cell type and time point are not known. The chain recombines TRBV12-3 or TRBV12-4 with TRBJ2-2; D might be TRBD2 (6 bases). This CDR3 is CASSFRLGYTGELFF. CDR3 bases: TGTGCCAGCAGTTTCAGACTAGGCTACACCGGGGAGCTGTTTTTT.